This T cell receptor (beta chain) was observed in a study of shared clonotypes between healthy human individuals. The CDR3 loop spans 16 amino acids. V lost 5 bases and J lost 1, with 17 bases in between. The V gene's germline CDR1 is SNHLY and CDR2 FYNNEI. Measured with immunoSEQ multiplex PCR; TCRdb has only the in-frame clones, and not every one. The top ten clones hold around 26% of a sample with about 100,000 clones, 68% of them seen once. The J gene is TRBJ1-1, the V gene TRBV2; D ambiguous. The receptor was derived from a woman in her 30s in good health. Sequencing used memory CD8+ T cells sorted from blood. Subset specified: CD45RO+ cells pooled with CCR7-negative TemRA cells. The CDR3 DNA reads as TGTGCCAGCAGTTTGCCTCGTAGCGGAGCGAACACTGAAGCTTTCTTT. Protein product: CASSLPRSGANTEAFF.